This entry lists 20 T cell receptor beta chains sequenced from one sample in a study of prognosis after radiotherapy for stage I lung cancer. From genomic DNA, two-round multiplex PCR was used to amplify TCR beta CDR3. Round one of PCR was performed, and it used primers specific to each TRBV and TRBJ gene. TCRdb re-derived calls from the multiplex PCR reads in MiXCR, one entry per CDR3 protein. The table shows over 13,000 distinct CDR3 sequences, with around 27% occurring only once. The source was PBMCs, collected before or after stereotactic body radiation therapy (not recorded which). All receptors come from a donor aged 50 or older with non-small cell lung cancer.

Relative to its sample, this clonotype is medium-sized (0.01 to 0.1%). V usage is TRBV19 and J usage is TRBJ2-3; 7 bases line up with TRBD2. Germline values: CDR1 LNHDA, CDR2 SQIVND (reference sequence). CDR3 length equals 14 residues. J lost 4 bases, V lost 3 bases, and 4 bases had no gene match. CDR3 DNA: TGTGCCAGTAGTATGGGGGAGGGGTCAGATACGCAGTATTTT. It encodes CASSMGEGSDTQYF. The whole variable domain, filled in from reference TRBV19 and TRBJ2-3, reads DGGITQSPKYLFRKEGQNVTLSCEQNLNHDAMYWYRQDPGQGLRLIYYSQIVNDFQKGDIAEGYSVSREKKESFPLTVTSAQKNPTAFYLCASSMGEGSDTQYFGPGTRLTVL.

In its sample, this clonotype was seen many times. The genes are TRBV12-3 or TRBV12-4 and TRBJ1-4; the D is unclear. V was clipped by 5 bases and J by 2 bases, with 9 bases between them. This CDR3 spans 14 amino acids. The CDR3 sequence: CASSPVTTNEKLFF. DNA for the CDR3: TGTGCCAGCAGTCCAGTGACTACTAATGAAAAACTGTTTTTT.

By its share, this clonotype is medium-sized (0.01 to 0.1%). V is TRBV12-3 or TRBV12-4 and J is TRBJ2-1, with TRBD1 matching over 9 bases. This CDR3 comprises 14 residues. The V gene end was trimmed by 6 bases and the J gene end by 7 bases; junction bases not matched to a gene: 7. CDR3 sequence reads: CASSRDRVDNEQFF. The CDR3 DNA reads TGTGCCAGCAGCCGGGACAGGGTTGATAATGAGCAGTTCTTC.

This clonotype was picked up many times. The chain is built from TRBV6-5 and TRBJ1-1, with D unclear. Germline CDR1 and CDR2: MNHEY and SVGAGI. This CDR3 is 16 amino acids long. Trimming removed 0 bases at V and 0 bases at J, with 11 bases between. The CDR3 loop is CASSYSHGYMNTEAFF. The CDR3 DNA follows: TGTGCCAGCAGTTACTCGCACGGCTACATGAACACTGAAGCTTTCTTT.

This clonotype is labeled medium-sized. The chain uses TRBV6-1 and TRBJ2-1; 7 bases align to TRBD2. The V and J ends lost 4 bases and 2 bases, in that order; junction bases with no gene match: 8. This CDR3 has 16 residues. Looked up from germline, CDR1 is MNHNS and CDR2 is SASEGT. In DNA, the CDR3 is TGTGCCAGCAGTGTACGGGGGGAAGTCACCTACAATGAGCAGTTCTTC. Translating gives CASSVRGEVTYNEQFF.

A note on this clonotype: This sequence is one base from a far larger clone and is likely a read error. This rearrangement joins TRBV6-4 to TRBJ2-2; D remains unclear. The V and J ends lost 6 bases and 6 bases respectively, with 11 bases between them. The V gene's germline CDR1 is MRHNA and CDR2 SNTAGT. The CDR3 has 13 residues. The CDR3 DNA reads TGTGCCAGCAGATGGTGGGTTTCCGGGGAGCTGTTTTTT. Protein product: CASRWWVSGELFF.

The chain employs TRBV28 and TRBJ2-3; D might be TRBD2 (6 bases). CDR3 length: 17 residues. The germline CDR1 and CDR2 sequences are MDHEN and SYDVKM. V was shortened by 6 bases and J by 2 bases, with 21 bases between the two germline ends. The CDR3 region has the DNA TGTGCCAGCAGCCCCCGGGACTGTTGGGTTTTCACAGATACGCAGTATTTT. It is translated as CASSPRDCWVFTDTQYF.

Within the sample, this clonotype is medium-sized (0.01 to 0.1%). V gene TRBV11-2 combines with J gene TRBJ1-2, with no clear D. CDR1 SGHAT and CDR2 FQNNGV come from the germline V gene. The V end was cut by 4 bases, the J end by 4 bases, with 19 bases between. The CDR3 has 16 residues. CDR3 coding DNA: TGTGCCAGCAGCTCATTGCGGGAACGGAAATTCTATGGCTACACCTTC. Protein: CASSSLRERKFYGYTF. Based on the CDR3 plus reference TRBV11-2 and TRBJ1-2, the full variable domain is EAGVAQSPRYKIIEKRQSVAFWCNPISGHATLYWYQQILGQGPKLLIQFQNNGVVDDSQLPKDRFSAERLKGVDSTLKIQPAKLEDSAVYLCASSSLRERKFYGYTFGSGTRLTVV.

In its sample, this clonotype was seen many times. This rearrangement joins TRBV11-2 to TRBJ1-1; D is unresolved. V was clipped by 4 bases and J by 3 bases, with 9 bases between them. Germline CDR1 reads SGHAT; CDR2 reads FQNNGV. CDR3 length: 13 amino acids. The CDR3 bases are TGTGCCAGCAGCTCTCAAGTCGACACTGAAGCTTTCTTT. It is translated as CASSSQVDTEAFF. The full variable domain, with the rest looked up from reference TRBV11-2 and TRBJ1-1, is EAGVAQSPRYKIIEKRQSVAFWCNPISGHATLYWYQQILGQGPKLLIQFQNNGVVDDSQLPKDRFSAERLKGVDSTLKIQPAKLEDSAVYLCASSSQVDTEAFFGQGTRLTVV.

By proportion, this clonotype is medium-sized. V and J are TRBV10-3 and TRBJ1-6, with a tentative D call TRBD1 (5 bases). The V end was cut by 6 bases, the J end by 8 bases, with 11 bases between. The CDR3 contains 13 residues. Germline CDR1 and CDR2: ENHRY and SYGVKD. The CDR3 reads CAIRGLLDSPLHF. CDR3 nucleotide sequence: TGTGCCATCAGGGGACTTCTCGATTCACCCCTCCACTTT.

This clonotype appeared many times. This chain connects TRBV14 to TRBJ2-1, with TRBD2 matching 7 bases. V dropped 3 bases and J dropped 9; count of bases not matched to a gene: 8. The CDR3 consists of 14 residues. Germline values: CDR1 SGHDN, CDR2 FVKESK. CDR3 sequence reads: CASSHLTSSGEQFF. The CDR3 nucleotides are TGTGCCAGCAGCCACTTGACTAGCTCGGGTGAGCAGTTCTTC.

A note on this clonotype: A far larger clone is only one base removed, so a read error is likely. The CDR3: CASISRVGDSSYGYTF. CDR3 DNA: TGTGCCAGCATCTCCAGGGTGGGCGACAGCAGCTATGGCTACACCTTC. The gene calls are TRBV6-4 and TRBJ1-2, with a possible D match to TRBD1 (5 bases). CDR3 size: 16 residues. The V gene lost 7 bases and the J gene lost 4 bases, with 22 bases spanning the gap. CDR1 and CDR2 from the germline V gene are MRHNA and SNTAGT.

A word on this clonotype: This likely comes from a read error, as the CDR3 has no conserved phenylalanine or tryptophan at its end. The rearrangement links TRBV6-2 or TRBV6-3 to TRBJ2-2, with TRBD2 matching 8 bases. Germline-derived CDR1 and CDR2 are MNHEY and SVGEGT. The CDR3 length is 15 residues. With V trimmed by 7 bases and J by 5 bases, 9 bases remained unmatched. In DNA, the CDR3 is TGTGCCAGCATTAAGAGCGGGAGTCATACCGGGGAGCTGTTTTTA. Translating gives CASIKSGSHTGELFL.

This clonotype was counted ten times or more. The chain carries TRBV2 and TRBJ2-1; 7 bases agree with TRBD2. Trimming took 8 bases from V and 0 from J; bases not matched to a gene: 13. Per the germline V gene, CDR1 is SNHLY and CDR2 is FYNNEI. The CDR3 has 17 residues. As DNA, the CDR3 is TGTGCCAGCGAGGTAGTCCGGACTAGGAGCTCCTACAATGAGCAGTTCTTC. It translates to CASEVVRTRSSYNEQFF.

As for this clonotype: Only one base separates this from a far larger clonotype, so it likely reflects a read error. The J gene is TRBJ2-7, the V gene TRBV6-8; 7 positions match TRBD1. Trimming cost V 6 bases and J 10 bases; bases outside gene matches: 18. Germline V gene lookup returns CDR1 MNHGY and CDR2 SAAAGT. The CDR3 spans 15 residues. CDR3 nucleotide sequence: TGTGCCAGCAGAGTTACTGCCCCGGGACAGTATACCCAGTACTTC. It is translated as CASRVTAPGQYTQYF.

By sample share, this clonotype is medium-sized. The J gene is TRBJ1-2, the V gene TRBV28; D unclear. The CDR3 has 14 residues. The germline V gene has CDR1 MDHEN and CDR2 SYDVKM. V lost 10 bases and J lost 2, with 17 bases in between. CDR3 loop: CATNQAPENYGYTF. The CDR3 DNA sequence: TGTGCCACGAACCAGGCCCCCGAGAACTATGGCTACACCTTC.

This clonotype was counted once. A far larger clone is off by one base, so a read error is likely. The chain uses TRBV6-8 and TRBJ2-3, with TRBD2 matching over 8 bases. V was pared by 7 bases and J by 1 base, with 10 bases of the junction left unmatched. CDR3 length equals 16 residues. The V gene's germline CDR1 is MNHGY and CDR2 SAAAGT. In DNA form, the CDR3 reads TGTGCCAGCATTGCGGGCAGCGGGGGCGGCACAGATACGCAGTATTTT. Residues: CASIAGSGGGTDTQYF.

This clonotype was seen ten or more times. The V call is TRBV6-5, the J call TRBJ1-5; tentatively, D is TRBD1 (6 bases). This CDR3 comprises 15 residues. The germline CDR1 and CDR2 sequences are MNHEY and SVGAGI. Trimming stripped 0 bases from V and 2 bases from J, with 8 bases between. In DNA form, the CDR3 reads TGTGCCAGCAGTTACTCATCAGGGGGCAATCAGCCCCAGCATTTT. Translation: CASSYSSGGNQPQHF.

This clonotype has ten or more counts. The rearrangement links TRBV5-1 to TRBJ1-1; possibly TRBD1 for D (5 bases). V dropped 0 bases and J dropped 6 bases, with 15 bases sitting between them. Looked up from germline, CDR1 is SGHRS and CDR2 is YFSETQ. The CDR3 is made up of 15 amino acids. This CDR3 reads CASSLASEGGAEAFF. The CDR3 nucleotides are TGCGCCAGCAGCTTGGCATCTGAGGGAGGGGCTGAAGCTTTCTTT. Looking up the rest from reference TRBV5-1 and TRBJ1-1 gives the full variable domain: KAGVTQTPRYLIKTRGQQVTLSCSPISGHRSVSWYQQTPGQGLQFLFEYFSETQRNKGNFPGRFSGRQFSNSRSEMNVSTLELGDSALYLCASSLASEGGAEAFFGQGTRLTVV.

A note on this clonotype: Given a far larger clone just one base away, this is likely a sequencing read error. The CDR3 DNA follows: TGTGCCAGCAGTTACTCGGGTCGCTATGGCTACACCTTC. Translation gives CASSYSGRYGYTF. V gene TRBV6-9 combines with J gene TRBJ1-2; no definite D call. Germline V CDR1 and CDR2: MNHGY, SVAAGI. Trimming shortened V by 3 bases and J by 4 bases, and 9 bases separated the two germline ends. The CDR3 length is 13 residues.